This is a list of T cell receptor beta chains from one sample in a study of cytomegalovirus exposure and HLA in healthy donors. Produced via immunoSEQ multiplex PCR; TCRdb's table is partial and in-frame only. The sample carries 200,000 to 250,000 clones, over 65% recorded once. The sequenced sample consisted of PBMCs. These receptors were obtained from a man aged 18 to 29 in good health and CMV-seronegative. CDR3s include the opening cysteine and the closing phenylalanine or tryptophan. A D gene is named only where the DNA matches it firmly. Clone size is given for some rows only: seen once, a few or many times, or a class if the clone is expanded.

TRBV5-4	TRBD2	TRBJ2-1	-	TGTGCCAGCAGCTTGACTAGCGGAAGCGAGGATGAGCAGTTCTTC	CASSLTSGSEDEQFF
TRBV14	TRBD2	TRBJ2-3	few	TGTGCCAGCAGGGGCAGGCTAGCGGGGCCCACAGATACGCAGTATTTT	CASRGRLAGPTDTQYF
TRBV6-7	-	TRBJ1-2	-	TGTGCCAGCACTTACCGTGGAGGTAACTATGGCTACACCTTC	CASTYRGGNYGYTF
TRBV18	-	TRBJ2-5	-	TGTGCCAGCTCACCGGGACTTTCCCAAGAGACCCAGTACTTC	CASSPGLSQETQYF
TRBV27	TRBD1	TRBJ2-6	-	TGTGCCAGCAGGGGGACAGGGGCTGGGGCCAACGTCCTGACTTTC	CASRGTGAGANVLTF
TRBV30	-	TRBJ1-3	few	TGTGCCTGGAGTGGCGGTGGAAACACCATATATTTT	CAWSGGGNTIYF
TRBV9	TRBD2	TRBJ2-7	few	TGTGCCAGCAGCGTAGGCTTGCGGGAGGAACCGCAGTACTTC	CASSVGLREEPQYF
TRBV6-1	-	TRBJ1-1	-	TGTGCCAGCAGTGAACCGGGGGACACTGAAGCTTTCTTT	CASSEPGDTEAFF
TRBV28	TRBD1	TRBJ1-6	-	TGTGCCAGCAGTCTGACAGGGGATAATTCACCCCTCCACTTT	CASSLTGDNSPLHF
TRBV19	-	TRBJ1-1	-	TGTGCCAGTAGTATCTCCGGGAACACTGAAGCTTTCTTT	CASSISGNTEAFF
TRBV27	-	TRBJ2-1	-	TGTGCCAGCAGTTCCGAGCTAGCGATGTCGGATGAGCAGTTCTTC	CASSSELAMSDEQFF
TRBV30	-	TRBJ1-1	few	TGTGCCTGGACGTGGAGGGATAGAACTGAAGCTTTCTTT	CAWTWRDRTEAFF
TRBV27	TRBD1	TRBJ2-2	-	TGTGCCAGCAGTTTACAGGGGGCGAACACCGGGGAGCTGTTTTTT	CASSLQGANTGELFF
TRBV30	TRBD2	TRBJ2-2	-	TGTGCCTGGAGTCCGGGACTAGCGTTCGGGGAGCTGTTTTTT	CAWSPGLAFGELFF
TRBV28	TRBD1	TRBJ2-7	-	TGTGCCAGCCACGGAACAGGGGGTTCCTACGAGCAGTACTTC	CASHGTGGSYEQYF
TRBV11-3	TRBD1	TRBJ2-6	once	TGTGCCAGCAGCTTCGGACAGGGGGGGTCAGGGGCCAACGTCCTGACTTTC	CASSFGQGGSGANVLTF
TRBV6-4	-	TRBJ1-1	few	TGTGCCAGCAGTCGACAGGAGAACACTGAAGCTTTCTTT	CASSRQENTEAFF
TRBV30	TRBD2	TRBJ2-3	-	TGTGCCTGGAGTCCGCCTTTAGCGGGTCTCCGGGATACGCAGTATTTT	CAWSPPLAGLRDTQYF
TRBV5-8	TRBD1	TRBJ1-6	-	TGTGCCAGCAGCCCTGGGACAGACTATAATTCACCCCTCCACTTT	CASSPGTDYNSPLHF
TRBV5-1	-	TRBJ1-1	-	TGCGCCAGCAGCCTCTCCTCAACCGGCACTGAAGCTTTCTTT	CASSLSSTGTEAFF
TRBV5-1	TRBD1	TRBJ2-7	once	TGCGCCAGCAGCTTGACAGGGGACTACGAGCAGTACTTC	CASSLTGDYEQYF
TRBV11-3	-	TRBJ2-7	-	TGTGCCAGCAGCCCCCGGAGTTCCTACGAGCAGTACTTC	CASSPRSSYEQYF
TRBV4-1	-	TRBJ2-1	-	TGCGCCAGCAGCCAAGATAACTACAATGAGCAGTTCTTC	CASSQDNYNEQFF
TRBV16	-	TRBJ2-2	-	TGTGCCAGCAGCCCAGTGACAGCCGGGGAGCTGTTTTTT	CASSPVTAGELFF
TRBV9	-	TRBJ2-1	-	TGTGCCAGCAGCGTAGCTGCAGGGAACCATGAGCAGTTCTTC	CASSVAAGNHEQFF
TRBV27	-	TRBJ1-1	-	TGTGCCAGCAGTATCAGGGTAGACACTGAAGCTTTCTTT	CASSIRVDTEAFF
TRBV7-9	-	TRBJ2-7	once	TGTGCCAGCAGCTTATCAGGGTACGAGCAGTACTTC	CASSLSGYEQYF
TRBV5-4	TRBD1	TRBJ2-1	-	TGTGCCAGCAGCCTCTCGGGACAGGGGGCGAATGAGCAGTTCTTC	CASSLSGQGANEQFF
TRBV30	-	TRBJ2-2	-	TGTGCCTGGAGGACAGGCTACACCGGGGAGCTGTTTTTT	CAWRTGYTGELFF
TRBV7-2	TRBD2	TRBJ2-7	-	TGTGCCAGCAGCTTACTAGCGGGAGGGCCGGTGTACTTC	CASSLLAGGPVYF
TRBV2	TRBD2	TRBJ2-1	few	TGTGCCAGCAGCCTTTTAGCGGGAGGTCTTAATGAGCAGTTCTTC	CASSLLAGGLNEQFF
TRBV5-6	TRBD2	TRBJ2-1	few	TGTGCCAGCAGCTCGGGACTAGCGGGCCCCGCTGGGGAAAATGAGCAGTTCTTC	CASSSGLAGPAGENEQFF
TRBV6-1	-	TRBJ2-1	-	TGTGCCAGCAGTGTGGGACTGCCCGGTGAGCAGTTCTTC	CASSVGLPGEQFF
TRBV27	TRBD2	TRBJ2-4	few	TGTGCCAGCAGTCCCAATGGGGGGGAAAACATTCAGTACTTC	CASSPNGGENIQYF
TRBV9	TRBD1	TRBJ1-2	-	TGTGCCAGCTTTCGCGACAGAGGACAGGGGGTATATGGCTACACCTTC	CASFRDRGQGVYGYTF
TRBV18	-	TRBJ1-3	-	TGTGCCAGCTCACCACCATCGGGGGGTGGAAACACCATATATTTT	CASSPPSGGGNTIYF
TRBV11-2	-	TRBJ1-1	-	TGTGCCAGCAGCTTAGGGGGGTATGGGGGGGTGAGCACTGAAGCTTTCTTT	CASSLGGYGGVSTEAFF
TRBV18	-	TRBJ2-4	-	TGTGCCAGCCGGCTTTTGGGGGCGGAAAACATTCAGTACTTC	CASRLLGAENIQYF
TRBV5-5	-	TRBJ1-2	-	TGTGCCAGCAGCCCAGGGTCTGGCTATGGCTACACCTTC	CASSPGSGYGYTF
TRBV19	-	TRBJ1-5	-	TGTGCCAGTAGTATCCGGCAGGGTCATCAGCCCCAGCATTTT	CASSIRQGHQPQHF
TRBV2	-	TRBJ1-4	few	TGTGCCAGTACTGCCCCACCTGAGGAAAAACTGTTTTTT	CASTAPPEEKLFF
TRBV28	-	TRBJ2-7	-	TGTGCCATCGCCAGACAGGCGGACTACGAGCAGTACTTC	CAIARQADYEQYF